This T cell receptor beta chain comes out of a study of shared clonotypes between healthy human individuals. Naive CD8 cells were CD45RO-negative, positively selected for CCR7, excluding terminally differentiated effector memory CD45RA+ cells. A deep-level run was used for the assay. The data were produced by immunoSEQ multiplex PCR, yet TCRdb's version contains in-frame clones alone and is incomplete. In the table there are 2 million to 2.5 million clones, just over 90% of which are singletons. Trimming left V 4 bases short and J 3 bases short, with 14 bases between. There are 15 residues in the CDR3. Germline CDR1 reads SGDLS; CDR2 reads YYNGEE. Notes on the study in general: Researchers sampled only blood; tissue repertoires likely differ. In having few donors, the study represented limited genetic and exposure-history diversity.

In regard to this clone: What it binds is unknown.

J is TRBJ1-5 and V is TRBV9, with unresolved D. The receptor was isolated from a man in his late teens or twenties in good health. Some clones in this sample may be carry-over from other donors' samples. Sequenced input: naive CD8+ T cells from PBMCs. The CDR3 sequence: CASSPYNAPNQPQHF. CDR3 in DNA: TGTGCCAGCAGCCCCTACAACGCGCCCAATCAGCCCCAGCATTTT.